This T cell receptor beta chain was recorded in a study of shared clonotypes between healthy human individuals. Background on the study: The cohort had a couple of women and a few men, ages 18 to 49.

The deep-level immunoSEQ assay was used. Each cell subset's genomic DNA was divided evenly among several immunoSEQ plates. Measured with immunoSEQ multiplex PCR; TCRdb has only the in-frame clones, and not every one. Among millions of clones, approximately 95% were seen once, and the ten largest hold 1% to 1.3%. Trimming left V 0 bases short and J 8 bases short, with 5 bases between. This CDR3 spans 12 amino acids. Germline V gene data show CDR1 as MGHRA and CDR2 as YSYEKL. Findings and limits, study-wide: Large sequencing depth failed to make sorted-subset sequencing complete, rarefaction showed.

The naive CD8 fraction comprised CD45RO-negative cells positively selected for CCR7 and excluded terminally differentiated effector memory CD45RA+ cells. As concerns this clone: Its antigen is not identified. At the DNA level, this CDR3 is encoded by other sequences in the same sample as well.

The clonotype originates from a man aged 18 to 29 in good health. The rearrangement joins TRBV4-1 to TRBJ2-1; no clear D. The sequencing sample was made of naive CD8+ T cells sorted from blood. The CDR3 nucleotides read TGCGCCAGCAGCCAAGATCTGGATGAGCAGTTCTTC. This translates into CASSQDLDEQFF.